A single sample gave rise to the 27 T cell receptor beta chains below, sequenced in a study of blood T cell repertoires in COVID-19 (dated by TCRdb to about 2020). Library preparation used the immunoSEQ multiplex PCR assay. TCRdb re-hosts the immuneACCESS table, in-frame sequences only. Its copies lack some clones; in the studies checked, an unresolved V gene accounts for under half of them, and the cause for the rest is not known. The sample table records roughly 150,000 clones; about 84% of these occur just once. 5.6% of the sample is held by the ten biggest clonotypes. The sequencing sample was made of PBMCs or T cells enriched from blood (not recorded which). Source of these receptors: a woman in her thirties or forties with acute COVID-19.

The chain recombines TRBV15 with TRBJ2-1; 11 bases align to TRBD2. V lost 0 bases, J lost 6 bases, and 7 bases stayed unmatched. The length of the CDR3 is 17 residues. The germline V gene encodes CDR1 LNHNV and CDR2 YYDKDF (reference sequence). The chain's CDR3 is CATSRDTSGSRGNEQFF. DNA of the CDR3: TGTGCCACCAGCAGAGATACTAGCGGGAGTCGAGGCAATGAGCAGTTCTTC. The variable domain in full, completed from reference TRBV15 and TRBJ2-1, reads DAMVIQNPRYQVTQFGKPVTLSCSQTLNHNVMYWYQQKSSQAPKLLFHYYDKDFNNEADTPDNFQSRRPNTSFCFLDIRSPGLGDTAMYLCATSRDTSGSRGNEQFFGPGTRLTVL.

DNA for the CDR3: TGTGCCATCAGCCAACAGGGCACCTCTGGAAACACCATATATTTT. It is translated as CAISQQGTSGNTIYF. J is TRBJ1-3 and V is TRBV10-3, with D possibly TRBD1 on 6 matching bases. The V end was cut by 6 bases, the J end by 0 bases, with 12 bases between. CDR1 ENHRY and CDR2 SYGVKD come from the germline V gene. The length of the CDR3 is 15 residues.

The V and J genes are TRBV11-2 and TRBJ1-1, with TRBD1 as a possible D gene (5 bases). CDR1 is SGHAT and CDR2 is FQNNGV in the germline V gene. The V end lost 5 bases, the J end lost 1 base, and 17 bases lay between the germline ends. The CDR3 covers 16 residues. In DNA, the CDR3 is TGTGCCAGCAGCGCTCAGGGCCTGGGGGGGAACACTGAAGCTTTCTTT. Residues: CASSAQGLGGNTEAFF. Combining the CDR3 with reference TRBV11-2 and TRBJ1-1 gives the whole variable domain EAGVAQSPRYKIIEKRQSVAFWCNPISGHATLYWYQQILGQGPKLLIQFQNNGVVDDSQLPKDRFSAERLKGVDSTLKIQPAKLEDSAVYLCASSAQGLGGNTEAFFGQGTRLTVV.

CDR3 DNA sequence: TGTGCCACTGAGGTCTTTAACAGGGAAACAGATACGCAGTATTTT. Its protein product is CATEVFNRETDTQYF. The rearrangement links TRBV19 to TRBJ2-3; D may be TRBD1 (6 bases). The CDR3 contains 15 residues. Trimming pared 10 bases from V and 3 bases from J, leaving 20 bases between. Looked up from germline, CDR1 is LNHDA and CDR2 is SQIVND (reference sequence). Full variable domain (rest looked up from reference TRBV19 and TRBJ2-3): DGGITQSPKYLFRKEGQNVTLSCEQNLNHDAMYWYRQDPGQGLRLIYYSQIVNDFQKGDIAEGYSVSREKKESFPLTVTSAQKNPTAFYLCATEVFNRETDTQYFGPGTRLTVL.

This chain uses TRBV3-1 (or the pseudogene TRBV3-2) with TRBJ1-5; 7 bases line up with TRBD1. This CDR3 is 15 amino acids long. CDR1 is LGHDT, CDR2 YNNKEL, per germline (reference sequence). V shed 2 bases, J shed 7 bases, and the junction held 8 bases outside the gene matches. In DNA form, the CDR3 reads TGTGCCAGCAGCCAAACTCAGGGGGATGGGCAGCCCCAGCATTTT. Amino acid sequence: CASSQTQGDGQPQHF.

This chain joins TRBV5-4 and TRBJ2-2, with a possible D match to TRBD2 (6 bases). In germline, CDR1 is SGHNT, CDR2 YYREEE (reference sequence). V lost 3 bases and J lost 1, with 13 bases in between. This CDR3 has 16 residues. The CDR3 is CASSSLGTLNTGELFF. Here the CDR3 DNA reads TGTGCCAGCAGCTCATTGGGGACTCTGAACACCGGGGAGCTGTTTTTT.

The chain carries TRBV10-1 and TRBJ2-1, with D maybe TRBD2 (6 bases). The length of the CDR3 is 16 residues. V dropped 0 bases and J dropped 0 bases, with 9 bases sitting between them. The V gene's germline CDR1 is WNHNN and CDR2 SYGVQD (reference sequence). CDR3 nucleotides: TGCGCCAGCAGTGAGTCGATAGCGGTCTCCTACAATGAGCAGTTCTTC. Protein product: CASSESIAVSYNEQFF.

The chain is built from TRBV19 and TRBJ2-1, with 8 bases aligning to TRBD2. V shed 6 bases and J 6 bases; nucleotides not matched to a gene: 7. Germline V gene lookup returns CDR1 LNHDA and CDR2 SQIVND (reference sequence). This CDR3 region has 14 residues. The CDR3 bases are TGTGCCAGTAGCCCTAGCGGGCCGGCCAATGAGCAGTTCTTC. Translating it yields CASSPSGPANEQFF.

This clone is a singleton in its sample. The V call is TRBV19, the J call TRBJ2-7, with D perhaps matching TRBD1 (5 bases). With 2 bases removed from V and 3 bases from J, the gap between germline ends came to 11 bases. The germline V gene encodes CDR1 LNHDA and CDR2 SQIVND (reference sequence). This CDR3 spans 14 amino acids. CDR3 residues: CASSISPGNYEQYF. For the CDR3, the DNA is TGTGCCAGTAGTATATCCCCAGGGAACTACGAGCAGTACTTC.

The chain uses TRBV10-3 and TRBJ2-7; 11 bases match TRBD2. Germline CDR1 is ENHRY and CDR2 is SYGVKD. The length of the CDR3 is 15 residues. Trimming at V came to 6 bases and at J to 6 bases, leaving 10 bases not matched to a gene. The CDR3 is CAIRASLAGAIEQYF. DNA of the CDR3: TGTGCCATCAGGGCGTCACTAGCGGGAGCGATCGAGCAGTACTTC.

J is TRBJ2-5 and V is TRBV29-1; 11 nucleotides match TRBD1. V gave up 2 bases and J gave up 1 base; unmatched junction bases: 12. The CDR3 spans 18 residues. Germline V gives CDR1 SQVTM, CDR2 ANQGSEA. DNA for the CDR3: TGCAGCGTTGAAACCGCCGGGGACAGGGGGGCCCCCCAAGAGACCCAGTACTTC. It yields the protein CSVETAGDRGAPQETQYF.

The gene calls are TRBV9 and TRBJ1-2; a possible D gene is TRBD1 (6 bases). The CDR3 totals 15 residues. Trimming pared 0 bases from V and 0 bases from J, leaving 9 bases between. Germline lookup yields CDR1 SGDLS and CDR2 YYNGEE. The CDR3 is CASSVADRPNYGYTF. The CDR3 DNA follows: TGTGCCAGCAGCGTAGCGGACAGACCTAACTATGGCTACACCTTC. The whole variable domain, remainder taken from reference TRBV9 and TRBJ1-2, is DSGVTQTPKHLITATGQRVTLRCSPRSGDLSVYWYQQSLDQGLQFLIQYYNGEERAKGNILERFSAQQFPDLHSELNLSSLELGDSALYFCASSVADRPNYGYTFGSGTRLTVV.

This clone was seen once. The J gene is TRBJ1-1, the V gene TRBV10-3; 7 bases align to TRBD1. V trimming: 8 bases; J trimming: 1 base; junction bases outside the gene matches: 4. This CDR3 contains 13 residues. CDR1 and CDR2 from the germline V gene are ENHRY and SYGVKD. The CDR3 region has the DNA TGTGCCATCCGGGACAGATCGAACACTGAAGCTTTCTTT. It translates to CAIRDRSNTEAFF.

The CDR3 coding sequence is TGTGCCAGCAGCCTTCAACTGGGGGAGCTGTTTTTT. Amino acids: CASSLQLGELFF. This chain links TRBV9 with TRBJ2-2; D remains unclear. V was pared by 4 bases and J by 8 bases, with 9 bases between. CDR3 length: 12 amino acids. Germline lookup yields CDR1 SGDLS and CDR2 YYNGEE.

This clone was counted once. The CDR3 is CASSLGQGLYEQYF. The CDR3 coding sequence is TGCGCCAGCAGCTTGGGACAGGGGCTCTACGAGCAGTACTTC. V and J are TRBV5-1 and TRBJ2-7; 8 nucleotides agree with TRBD1. There are 14 residues in the CDR3. Per germline, CDR1 SGHRS and CDR2 YFSETQ. The J segment lost 3 bases and the V segment lost 0 bases, leaving 2 bases of the junction unmatched.

V usage is TRBV5-1 and J usage is TRBJ2-6; TRBD1 matches at 8 bases. J was trimmed by 0 bases and V by 7 bases; bases with no gene match: 3. CDR3 length: 15 residues. CDR1 and CDR2 from the germline V gene are SGHRS and YFSETQ. As DNA, the CDR3 is TGCGCCAGCGGCACAGGGGGCTCTGGGGCCAACGTCCTGACTTTC. The encoded protein is CASGTGGSGANVLTF. Together with reference TRBV5-1 and TRBJ2-6, the CDR3 gives the full variable domain: KAGVTQTPRYLIKTRGQQVTLSCSPISGHRSVSWYQQTPGQGLQFLFEYFSETQRNKGNFPGRFSGRQFSNSRSEMNVSTLELGDSALYLCASGTGGSGANVLTFGAGSRLTVL.

As for this clone: An end of the junction does not agree with germline; a read error may underlie this. The chain couples TRBV5-8 to TRBJ1-6; unclear D gene. Germline-derived CDR1 and CDR2 are SGHTS and YDEGEE. CDR3 length: 11 residues. CDR3 DNA sequence: TGTGCCAGCAGCTTGGCCGGGTCGCCCCTTTTT. It encodes CASSLAGSPLF. Supplemented by reference TRBV5-8 and TRBJ1-6, the full variable domain reads EAGVTQSPTHLIKTRGQQATLRCSPISGHTSVYWYQQALGLGLQFLLWYDEGEERNRGNFPPRFSGRQFPNYSSELNVNALELEDSALYLCASSLAGSPLFGNGTRLTVT.

The chain recombines TRBV7-2 with TRBJ1-3; no clear D gene. CDR3 length: 17 residues. CDR1 and CDR2 from the germline V gene are SGHTA and FQGNSA. Trimming removed 0 bases from V and 3 bases from J, with 15 bases in between. CDR3: CASSLAPQRTYGNTIYF. Written as DNA, the CDR3 is TGTGCCAGCAGCTTAGCGCCACAGAGAACTTATGGAAACACCATATATTTT.

DNA of the CDR3: TGTGCTAGTGAGGAGAATAGCGGGTTGGGGGAGACCCAGTACTTC. The encoded protein is CASEENSGLGETQYF. V is TRBV12-5 and J is TRBJ2-5; 7 bases line up with TRBD2. This CDR3 region has 15 residues. Trimming removed 7 bases from V and 5 bases from J; junction bases left unmatched: 13. In germline, CDR1 is LGHNT, CDR2 FRNRAP.

The chain combines TRBV11-3 with TRBJ1-6; 8 bases fit TRBD1. V was clipped by 1 base and J by 10 bases; unmatched bases: 15. This CDR3 contains 18 residues. Germline loops: CDR1 SGHNT, CDR2 YENEEA. CDR3 in amino acids: CASSLGWDRPPAGSPLHF. CDR3 nucleotides: TGTGCCAGCAGCTTAGGGTGGGACAGGCCTCCGGCAGGCTCACCCCTCCACTTT. Full variable domain (outside the CDR3, taken from reference TRBV11-3 and TRBJ1-6): EAGVVQSPRYKIIEKKQPVAFWCNPISGHNTLYWYLQNLGQGPELLIRYENEEAVDDSQLPKDRFSAERLKGVDSTLKIQPAELGDSAVYLCASSLGWDRPPAGSPLHFGNGTRLTVT.

Only one count was recorded for this clone. The V call is TRBV5-6, the J call TRBJ2-7; 10 bases fit TRBD1. The CDR3 runs to 16 residues. Looked up from germline, CDR1 is SGHDT and CDR2 is YYEEEE. V dropped 4 bases and J dropped 7; count of bases not matched to a gene: 14. DNA for the CDR3: TGTGCCAGCAGCGGAGACAGGGGGCCCCGACTCGATGAGCAGTACTTC. This translates into CASSGDRGPRLDEQYF.

This chain joins TRBV5-1 and TRBJ2-7; TRBD2 might be the D (5 bases). Germline CDR1 is SGHRS and CDR2 is YFSETQ. This CDR3 has 11 residues. Trimming took off 2 bases at V and 6 bases at J, with 6 bases between the two ends. The DNA for the CDR3 is TGCGCCAGCAGCTTAGAGGGCGAGCAGTACTTC. This sequence encodes CASSLEGEQYF.

The V and J genes are TRBV5-5 and TRBJ1-4, with no clear D. CDR3 length: 14 amino acids. V lost 2 bases, J lost 3 bases, and 8 bases lay in between. CDR1 and CDR2 (germline): SGHKS, YYEKEE (reference sequence). CDR3 nucleotides: TGTGCCAGCAGCTTACAACAGCCTAATGAAAAACTGTTTTTT. Translating it yields CASSLQQPNEKLFF.

A single count supports this clone. V usage is TRBV29-1 and J usage is TRBJ1-2; possible D gene TRBD1, 5 bases. The V end was cut by 3 bases, the J end by 8 bases, with 16 bases between. The CDR3 is 13 residues long. CDR1 is SQVTM, CDR2 ANQGSEA, per germline. The CDR3 sequence: CSVDADSSRGYTF. The CDR3 bases are TGCAGCGTTGACGCCGACAGCTCGCGAGGCTACACCTTC.

The chain has TRBV7-2 and TRBJ2-1, with TRBD2 identical over 8 bases. The CDR3 is 18 amino acids. Germline CDR1 is SGHTA and CDR2 is FQGNSA. J was trimmed by 9 bases and V by 1 base; bases with no gene match: 17. The CDR3 sequence is CASSLGGRAGGPQGEQFF. The CDR3 nucleotides are TGTGCCAGCAGCTTAGGGGGTAGGGCGGGAGGTCCCCAGGGTGAGCAGTTCTTC.

The V and J genes are TRBV25-1 and TRBJ1-2, with D possibly being TRBD1 (6 bases). The CDR3 spans 15 residues. CDR1 is MGHDK and CDR2 is SYGVNS in the germline V gene. The ends were cut back, 1 base at V and 2 bases at J, with 11 bases in the middle. The CDR3 bases are TGTGCCAGCAGTGAATTTCGCAGGGGAAACTATGGCTACACCTTC. It is translated as CASSEFRRGNYGYTF.

This CDR3 reads CASSPLPEEFGYTF. For the CDR3, the DNA is TGTGCCAGCTCACCTCTACCGGAGGAATTCGGCTACACCTTC. The chain couples TRBV18 to TRBJ1-2; D remains unclear. The V end was cut by 3 bases, the J end by 8 bases, with 16 bases between. The CDR3 loop spans 14 amino acids. Germline V gene data show CDR1 as KGHSH and CDR2 as LQKENI.